The rows below give T cell receptor beta chains drawn from one sample of a study of identical twins. One entry per CDR3 protein results from TCRdb running MiXCR on the 5' RACE reads. The sample includes 280,000 or so distinct CDR3 sequences, more than 6.5% of them seen just once. These same records also appear under a second study, on yellow fever vaccine responses in identical twins.

The sequencing sample was made of memory (CD45RO+) T cells sorted from blood. These TCRs come from a woman between 18 and 29 years old in good health. Each CDR3 is given with its conserved first and last residue. Fields, in order: V gene, clone size, D gene, J gene, CDR3 DNA, CDR3 protein. A D gene is named only where the DNA matches it firmly. Where a row states a size, it is once, few, many or the class of an expanded clone; other rows omit it.

V gene: TRBV15; clone size: medium-sized; D gene: NA; J gene: TRBJ1-1; CDR3 DNA: TGTGCCACCAGCCAGGAATTAGAAGTCGCTGAAGCTTTCTTT; CDR3 protein: CATSQELEVAEAFF
V gene: TRBV4-1; clone size: many; D gene: TRBD2; J gene: TRBJ2-1; CDR3 DNA: TGCGCCAGCAGCCCGGCTAGCGGGAGCTACAATGAGCAGTTCTTC; CDR3 protein: CASSPASGSYNEQFF
V gene: TRBV7-3; clone size: many; D gene: NA; J gene: TRBJ2-3; CDR3 DNA: TGTGCCAGCAGCTTACAGGGGGGCATCCCCACAGATACGCAGTATTTT; CDR3 protein: CASSLQGGIPTDTQYF
V gene: TRBV10-3; clone size: few; D gene: NA; J gene: TRBJ2-1; CDR3 DNA: TGTGCCATCAGTGAACGGGCCGGACAGCTCAATGAGCAGTTCTTC; CDR3 protein: CAISERAGQLNEQFF
V gene: TRBV12-3/TRBV12-4; clone size: many; D gene: NA; J gene: TRBJ2-2; CDR3 DNA: TGTGCCAGCAGTTTAGACAGGGCGGTCGGCACCGGGGAGCTGTTTTTT; CDR3 protein: CASSLDRAVGTGELFF
V gene: TRBV20-1; clone size: few; D gene: TRBD2; J gene: TRBJ2-1; CDR3 DNA: TGCAGTGCTAGAGGGGGGACTAGCGGGACGAGCTCCTACAATGAGCAGTTCTTC; CDR3 protein: CSARGGTSGTSSYNEQFF
V gene: TRBV11-2; clone size: NA; D gene: NA; J gene: TRBJ2-3; CDR3 DNA: TGTGCCAGCAGCCCAGGCCAGGGGCTCGAAATCACAGATACGCAGTATTTT; CDR3 protein: CASSPGQGLEITDTQYF
V gene: TRBV20-1; clone size: few; D gene: NA; J gene: TRBJ2-5; CDR3 DNA: TGCAGTGGTGGGAGTGGGACCCAGTACTTC; CDR3 protein: CSGGSGTQYF
V gene: TRBV11-3; clone size: many; D gene: TRBD1; J gene: TRBJ2-3; CDR3 DNA: TGTGCCAGCAGCCCCGTACCCCGGACAGGGTCCCAGGGCACATACAAAAATACGCAGTATTTT; CDR3 protein: CASSPVPRTGSQGTYKNTQYF
V gene: TRBV5-1; clone size: many; D gene: NA; J gene: TRBJ1-1; CDR3 DNA: TGCGCCAGCAGACGGGGACAAGTGAACACTGAAGCTTTCTTT; CDR3 protein: CASRRGQVNTEAFF
V gene: TRBV7-2; clone size: NA; D gene: NA; J gene: TRBJ2-2; CDR3 DNA: TGTGCCAGCAGCTTAGTTATCCTAGCTTCGAACACCGGGGAGCTGTTTTTT; CDR3 protein: CASSLVILASNTGELFF
V gene: TRBV2; clone size: NA; D gene: NA; J gene: TRBJ1-5; CDR3 DNA: TGTGCCAGCAGTGATTTCAGGGGTGAACAGCCCCAGCATTTT; CDR3 protein: CASSDFRGEQPQHF
V gene: TRBV28; clone size: few; D gene: NA; J gene: TRBJ1-6; CDR3 DNA: TGTGCCAGCAGGCCACAGCTTAATTCACCCCTCCACTTT; CDR3 protein: CASRPQLNSPLHF
V gene: TRBV13; clone size: NA; D gene: NA; J gene: TRBJ2-7; CDR3 DNA: TGTGCCAGCGGCGGGTTTTCCTACGAGCAGTACTTC; CDR3 protein: CASGGFSYEQYF
V gene: TRBV28; clone size: few; D gene: TRBD1; J gene: TRBJ1-6; CDR3 DNA: TGTGCCAGCAGTATTTGGACAGGGTATAATTCACCCCTCCACTTT; CDR3 protein: CASSIWTGYNSPLHF
V gene: TRBV14; clone size: NA; D gene: TRBD2; J gene: TRBJ2-1; CDR3 DNA: TGTGCCAGCAGCCAAGGGAGATTGTCGTCGGGAGGCGGGTACAATGAGCAGTTCTTC; CDR3 protein: CASSQGRLSSGGGYNEQFF
V gene: TRBV13; clone size: few; D gene: NA; J gene: TRBJ2-5; CDR3 DNA: TGTGCCAGCGGGATAGAAGCTAGAACCCAGTACTTC; CDR3 protein: CASGIEARTQYF